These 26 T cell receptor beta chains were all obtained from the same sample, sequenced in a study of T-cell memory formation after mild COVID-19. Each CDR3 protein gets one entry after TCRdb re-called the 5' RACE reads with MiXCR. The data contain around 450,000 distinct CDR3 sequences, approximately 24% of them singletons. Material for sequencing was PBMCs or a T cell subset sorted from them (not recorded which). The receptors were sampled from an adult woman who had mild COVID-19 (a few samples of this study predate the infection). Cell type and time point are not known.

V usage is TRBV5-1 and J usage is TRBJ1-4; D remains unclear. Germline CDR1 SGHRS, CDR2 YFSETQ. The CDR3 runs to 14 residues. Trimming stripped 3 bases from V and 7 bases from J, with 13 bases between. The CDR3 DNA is TGCGCCAGCAGCTCGGACGGGCGAATTGAAAAACTGTTTTTT. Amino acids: CASSSDGRIEKLFF. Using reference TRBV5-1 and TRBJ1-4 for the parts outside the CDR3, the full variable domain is KAGVTQTPRYLIKTRGQQVTLSCSPISGHRSVSWYQQTPGQGLQFLFEYFSETQRNKGNFPGRFSGRQFSNSRSEMNVSTLELGDSALYLCASSSDGRIEKLFFGSGTQLSVL.

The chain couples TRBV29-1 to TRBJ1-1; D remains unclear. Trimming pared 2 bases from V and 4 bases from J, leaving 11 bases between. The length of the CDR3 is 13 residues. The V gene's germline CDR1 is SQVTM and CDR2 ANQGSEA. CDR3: CSVEKGPVTEAFF. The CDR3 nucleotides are TGCAGCGTTGAAAAGGGCCCAGTCACTGAAGCTTTCTTT.

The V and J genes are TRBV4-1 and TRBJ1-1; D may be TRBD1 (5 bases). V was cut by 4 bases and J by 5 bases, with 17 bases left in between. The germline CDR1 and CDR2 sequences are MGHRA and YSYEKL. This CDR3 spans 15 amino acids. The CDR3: CASSLSGGVGTEAFF. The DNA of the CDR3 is TGCGCCAGCAGCCTATCGGGGGGGGTAGGGACTGAAGCTTTCTTT.

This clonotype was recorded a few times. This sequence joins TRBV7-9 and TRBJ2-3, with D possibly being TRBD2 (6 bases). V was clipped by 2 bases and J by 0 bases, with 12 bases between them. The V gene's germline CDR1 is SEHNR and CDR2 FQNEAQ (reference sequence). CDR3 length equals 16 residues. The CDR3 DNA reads TGTGCCAGCAGCTTACTTCCCGGGACTAGCACAGATACGCAGTATTTT. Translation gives CASSLLPGTSTDTQYF.

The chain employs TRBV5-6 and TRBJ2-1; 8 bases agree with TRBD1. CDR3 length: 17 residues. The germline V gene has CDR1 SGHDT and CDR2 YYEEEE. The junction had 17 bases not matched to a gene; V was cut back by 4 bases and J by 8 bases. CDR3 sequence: CASSTPGQAGRRDEQFF. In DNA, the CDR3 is TGTGCCAGCAGCACCCCGGGACAGGCAGGCCGCCGGGATGAGCAGTTCTTC. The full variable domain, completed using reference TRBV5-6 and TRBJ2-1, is DAGVTQSPTHLIKTRGQQVTLRCSPKSGHDTVSWYQQALGQGPQFIFQYYEEEERQRGNFPDRFSGHQFPNYSSELNVNALLLGDSALYLCASSTPGQAGRRDEQFFGPGTRLTVL.

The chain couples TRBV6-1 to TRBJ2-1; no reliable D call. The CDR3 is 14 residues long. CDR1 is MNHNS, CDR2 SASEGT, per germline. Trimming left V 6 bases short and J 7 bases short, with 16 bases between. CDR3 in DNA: TGTGCCAGCAGGGAGACCTCGCCCTTAAATGAGCAGTTCTTC. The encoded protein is CASRETSPLNEQFF.

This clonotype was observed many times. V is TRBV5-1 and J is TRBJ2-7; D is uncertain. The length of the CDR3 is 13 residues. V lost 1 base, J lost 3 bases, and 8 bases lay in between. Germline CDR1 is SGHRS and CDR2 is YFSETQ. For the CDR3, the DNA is TGCGCCAGCAGCTTGACGGCTGACTACGAGCAGTACTTC. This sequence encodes CASSLTADYEQYF.

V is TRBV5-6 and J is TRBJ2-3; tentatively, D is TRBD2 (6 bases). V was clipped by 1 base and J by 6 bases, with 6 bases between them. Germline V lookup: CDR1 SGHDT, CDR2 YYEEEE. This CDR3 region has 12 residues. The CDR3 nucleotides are TGTGCCAGCAGCTTGCGGGAGGATACGCAGTATTTT. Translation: CASSLREDTQYF.

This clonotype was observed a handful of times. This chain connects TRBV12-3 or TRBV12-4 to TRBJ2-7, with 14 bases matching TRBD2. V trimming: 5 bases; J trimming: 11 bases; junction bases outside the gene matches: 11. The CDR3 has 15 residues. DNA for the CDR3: TGTGCCAGCAGTCTTACCGGGACTAGCGGGAGTGGGGAGTACTTC. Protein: CASSLTGTSGSGEYF.

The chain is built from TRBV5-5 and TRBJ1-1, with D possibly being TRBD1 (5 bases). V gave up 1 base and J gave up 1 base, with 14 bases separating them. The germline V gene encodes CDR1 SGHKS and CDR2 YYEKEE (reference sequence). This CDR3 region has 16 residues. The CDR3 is CASSLRGGRANTEAFF. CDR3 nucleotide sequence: TGTGCCAGCAGCTTGAGAGGTGGCAGGGCGAACACTGAAGCTTTCTTT.

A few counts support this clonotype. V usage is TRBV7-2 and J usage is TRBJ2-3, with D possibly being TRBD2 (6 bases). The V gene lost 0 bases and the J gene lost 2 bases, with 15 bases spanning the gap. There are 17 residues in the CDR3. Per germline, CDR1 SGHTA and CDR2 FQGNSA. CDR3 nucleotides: TGTGCCAGCAGCTTAGCACTAGCAGCCAGATTCACAGATACGCAGTATTTT. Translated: CASSLALAARFTDTQYF.

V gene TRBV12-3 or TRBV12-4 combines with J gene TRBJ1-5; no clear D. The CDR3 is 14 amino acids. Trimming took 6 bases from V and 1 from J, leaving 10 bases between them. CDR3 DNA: TGTGCCAGCAGGGGAAATACAAGCAATCAGCCCCAGCATTTT. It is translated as CASRGNTSNQPQHF.

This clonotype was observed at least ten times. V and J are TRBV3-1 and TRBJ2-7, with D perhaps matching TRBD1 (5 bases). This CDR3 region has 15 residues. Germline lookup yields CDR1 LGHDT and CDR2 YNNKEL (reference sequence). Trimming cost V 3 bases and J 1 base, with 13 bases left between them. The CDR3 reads CASSHPQGRSYEQYF. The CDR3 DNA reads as TGTGCCAGCAGCCACCCCCAGGGTAGGTCCTACGAGCAGTACTTC.

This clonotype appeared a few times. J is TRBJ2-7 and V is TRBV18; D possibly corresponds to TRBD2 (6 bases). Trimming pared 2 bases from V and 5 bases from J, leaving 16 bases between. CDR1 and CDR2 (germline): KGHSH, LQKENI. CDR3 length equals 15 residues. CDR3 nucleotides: TGTGCCAGCTCACCAGGCGGGGTTCTATCCCACGAGCAGTACTTC. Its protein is CASSPGGVLSHEQYF.

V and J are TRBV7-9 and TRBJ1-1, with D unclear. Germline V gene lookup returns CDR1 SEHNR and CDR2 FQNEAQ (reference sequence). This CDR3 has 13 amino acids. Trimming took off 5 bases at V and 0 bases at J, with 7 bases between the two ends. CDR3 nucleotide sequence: TGTGCCAGCAGCAATCAGGTGAACACTGAAGCTTTCTTT. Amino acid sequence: CASSNQVNTEAFF.

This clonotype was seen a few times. The CDR3: CATSMGGTGYEQYF. The CDR3 DNA reads as TGTGCCACCAGCATGGGTGGGACTGGCTACGAGCAGTACTTC. The rearrangement joins TRBV15 to TRBJ2-7; D perhaps matches TRBD2 (6 bases). This CDR3 contains 14 residues. The V end lost 4 bases, the J end lost 3 bases, and 13 bases lay between the germline ends. Germline CDR1 LNHNV, CDR2 YYDKDF (reference sequence).

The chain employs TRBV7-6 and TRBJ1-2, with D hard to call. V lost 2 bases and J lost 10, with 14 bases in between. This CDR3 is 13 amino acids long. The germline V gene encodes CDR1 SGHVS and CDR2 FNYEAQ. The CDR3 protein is CASSLTLRGDYTF. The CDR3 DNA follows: TGTGCCAGCAGCTTAACCCTTCGCGGGGACTACACCTTC.

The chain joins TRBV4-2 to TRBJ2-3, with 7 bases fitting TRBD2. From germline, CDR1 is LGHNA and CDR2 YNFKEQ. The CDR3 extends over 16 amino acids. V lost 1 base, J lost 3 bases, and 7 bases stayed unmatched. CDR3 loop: CASSQGGGSLTDTQYF. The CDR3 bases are TGTGCCAGCAGCCAAGGGGGCGGGAGCCTGACAGATACGCAGTATTTT.

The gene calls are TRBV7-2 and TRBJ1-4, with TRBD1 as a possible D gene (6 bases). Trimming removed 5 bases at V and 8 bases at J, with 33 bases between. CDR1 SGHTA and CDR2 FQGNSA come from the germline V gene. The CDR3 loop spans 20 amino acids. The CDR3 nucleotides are TGTGCCAGCAGCCCAGCGCCTTACAGGGTGGGCTTTCGTGGGGGCGAAAAACTGTTTTTT. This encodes CASSPAPYRVGFRGGEKLFF.

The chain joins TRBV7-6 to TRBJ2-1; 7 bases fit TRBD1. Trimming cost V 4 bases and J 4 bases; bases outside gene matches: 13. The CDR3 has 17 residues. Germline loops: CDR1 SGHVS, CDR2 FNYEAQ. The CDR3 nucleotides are TGTGCCAGCAGCTCCTTTCGACAGGGAGTCCTTTACAATGAGCAGTTCTTC. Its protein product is CASSSFRQGVLYNEQFF.

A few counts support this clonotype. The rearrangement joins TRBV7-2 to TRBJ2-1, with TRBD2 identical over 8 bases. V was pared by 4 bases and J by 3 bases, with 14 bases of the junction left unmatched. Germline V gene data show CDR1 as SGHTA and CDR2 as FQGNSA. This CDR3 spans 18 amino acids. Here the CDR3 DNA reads TGTGCCAGCAGCTCCCCCGTTGGTAGCGGGGAGGGCTACAATGAGCAGTTCTTC. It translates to CASSSPVGSGEGYNEQFF.

The CDR3 sequence: CASRKGQGGNQPQHF. CDR3 nucleotides: TGTGCCAGCAGGAAGGGACAGGGAGGAAATCAGCCCCAGCATTTT. V usage is TRBV6-6 and J usage is TRBJ1-5; the match to TRBD1 covers 9 bases. Germline V gene data show CDR1 as MNHNY and CDR2 as SVGAGI (reference sequence). This CDR3 is 15 amino acids long. After removal of 6 bases from V and 4 bases from J, the junction contained 7 bases not matched to a gene.

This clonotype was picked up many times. CDR3 region: CASSLVWLPADTQYF. The CDR3 region has the DNA TGTGCCAGCAGCTTAGTATGGCTGCCAGCCGATACGCAGTATTTT. The chain has TRBV7-2 and TRBJ2-3, with D hard to call. CDR1 is SGHTA and CDR2 is FQGNSA in the germline V gene. The germline V and J ends were trimmed by 1 base and 6 bases, with 14 bases remaining between them. The CDR3 is made up of 15 amino acids.

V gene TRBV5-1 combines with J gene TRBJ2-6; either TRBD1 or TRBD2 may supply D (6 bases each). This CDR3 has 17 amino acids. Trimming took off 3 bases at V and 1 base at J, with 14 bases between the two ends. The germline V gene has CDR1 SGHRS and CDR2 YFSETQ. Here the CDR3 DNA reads TGCGCCAGCAGCTCTTTTACGGGGGCATCTGGGGCCAACGTCCTGACTTTC. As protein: CASSSFTGASGANVLTF.

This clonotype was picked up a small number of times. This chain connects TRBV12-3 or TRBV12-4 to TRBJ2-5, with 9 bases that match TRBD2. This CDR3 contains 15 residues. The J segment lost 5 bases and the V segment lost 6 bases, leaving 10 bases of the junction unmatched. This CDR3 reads CASSWIAGGPETQYF. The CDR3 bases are TGTGCCAGCAGCTGGATTGCGGGGGGGCCGGAGACCCAGTACTTC.

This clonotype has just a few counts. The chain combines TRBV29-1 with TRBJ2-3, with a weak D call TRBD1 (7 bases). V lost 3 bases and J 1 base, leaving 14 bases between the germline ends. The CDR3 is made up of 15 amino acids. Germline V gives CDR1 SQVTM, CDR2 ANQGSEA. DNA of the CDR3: TGCAGCGTTGACGGAGGGGGCGGTGGCACAGATACGCAGTATTTT. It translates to CSVDGGGGGTDTQYF.